What follows is one T cell receptor (beta chain) and its context. The clone's antigen remains unknown. Per-nucleotide qualities are absent, and no much larger clonotype sits a single base away. The CDR3 runs 12 amino acids, cysteine and phenylalanine included. Only the CDR3 portion is preserved as DNA: 36 bases, with reading frame beginning at the first base. V loses 9 bases of germline sequence and J loses 0 bases, and the interval between the two ends is 6 bases. Per the germline V gene, MNHEY is the CDR1 and SVGAGI is the CDR2. A second Seattle source provided samples from volunteer blood donors who had recovered from COVID-19. Collaborating institutions collected whole blood in K2EDTA tubes following their own protocols. For TCRbeta analysis, collaborator samples were shipped as frozen whole blood, as isolated PBMCs, or as DNA extracted from either sample type. This sample was taken from a study of blood T cell repertoires in COVID-19 (TCRdb year 2020). In terms of the full investigation: Samples from collaborators originated in the United States, Italy and Spain and spanned both the acute and convalescent phases of COVID-19. The prospective study material was composed of cDNA or gDNA derived from T cells, B-cell-depleted T cells, or PBMCs. Subjects who had been exposed to COVID-19, were actively infected with it, or had recovered from it provided the deeply sampled blood TCRbeta repertoires that made up the dataset. The repertoires were made available in a free public database intended to serve as a resource for research on the immune response to SARS-CoV-2. Samples came from the ongoing ImmuneRACE study (first 160 participants) plus 1,254 subjects from 6 global collaborators. A de-identified subject ID, COVID-19 status, age in years and sex were almost always included in the sample metadata. Where HLA class I and class II types were available, the types were taken from metadata supplied by the sample provider, not from assay-based typing. What the study reported, not specific to this receptor: The quantity of clinical and demographic metadata differed by source and by participant and was supplied without curation.

TCRbeta CDR3 regions were amplified from genomic DNA by means of the immunoSEQ Assay, a bias-controlled multiplex PCR. Per the source publication's procedure: Within the assay, amplification of reference gene primers was used to estimate how many nucleated cells each sample contained. To quantify the absolute abundance of each unique TCRbeta CDR3 rearrangement, sequence reads were collapsed and filtered. For each sample, productive Simpson clonality was calculated as the square root of Simpson's diversity index across productive rearrangements. Held by TCRdb, this immuneACCESS table contains in-frame sequences only and omits some clones. Under half of the omission traces to an unresolved V gene where checked; the cause of the rest is unknown. That table gives V, J and clone size, and the DNA gave D and trimming. This sample comprises about 160,000 clones, roughly 89% of them detected only once. The ten largest make up 3.9% of the sample.

This TCR came from a woman aged 60-70 years who had recovered from COVID-19. The chain joins TRBV6-5 to TRBJ1-3, with no confidently assigned D gene. The sample consisted of peripheral blood. The sequenced DNA is TGTGCCAGTCGGGGCTCTGGAAACACCATATATTTT. Translation gives CASRGSGNTIYF.